This paragraph reports one T cell receptor beta chain. Reprocessing the 5' RACE reads, TCRdb reports a single entry for every CDR3 protein and omits DNA. The record lists around 220,000 distinct CDR3 sequences, of which the ten most abundant hold roughly 7.5%. Germline CDR1 reads SGDLS; CDR2 reads YYNGEE. The length of the CDR3 is 14 residues. This sample is part of a study of monozygotic twins with inflammatory bowel disease. The receptor comes from a human donor with ulcerative colitis or Crohn's disease, or a healthy co-twin of an affected twin (not recorded which). The chain is built from TRBV9 and TRBJ2-1; TCRdb indicates TRBD2, and absent DNA this call remains unverified. Source material: blood. CDR3: CASSGGRGPNVPFF. Full variable domain (outside the CDR3, taken from reference TRBV9 and TRBJ2-1): DSGVTQTPKHLITATGQRVTLRCSPRSGDLSVYWYQQSLDQGLQFLIQYYNGEERAKGNILERFSAQQFPDLHSELNLSSLELGDSALYFCASSGGRGPNVPFFGPGTRLTVL.